Each of the 13 T cell receptor beta chains below was sequenced from the same sample in a study of cytomegalovirus exposure and HLA in healthy donors. A multiplex PCR was run with 60 Vbeta primers and 13 Jbeta primers. TCRdb's copy holds only in-frame clones and misses some; the assay was immunoSEQ multiplex PCR. In the table there are approximately 110,000 clones, approximately 69% of which are singletons. Sample: PBMCs. All receptors come from a woman in her 40s in good health and CMV-seropositive.

The chain uses TRBV4-2 and TRBJ2-7; D is undetermined. Germline V gene lookup returns CDR1 LGHNA and CDR2 YNFKEQ. V was clipped by 0 bases and J by 2 bases, with 5 bases between them. The CDR3 has 13 amino acids. CDR3 region: CASSQDPPYEQYF. CDR3 bases: TGTGCCAGCAGCCAAGATCCTCCCTACGAGCAGTACTTC.

This rearrangement joins TRBV4-3 to TRBJ2-1, with 13 positions matching TRBD2. The CDR3 consists of 18 residues. Germline V gene data show CDR1 as LGHNA and CDR2 as YSLEER. Germline trimming cut 0 bases from V and 2 bases from J; bases unmatched to any gene: 4. The CDR3 loop reads CASSQDSTSGGPYNEQFF. The CDR3 DNA reads as TGCGCCAGCAGCCAAGATTCGACTAGCGGGGGGCCCTACAATGAGCAGTTCTTC.

With regard to this clone: Other DNA sequences in the same sample also yield this CDR3. V and J are TRBV2 and TRBJ2-3; D unresolved. In germline, CDR1 is SNHLY, CDR2 FYNNEI. The CDR3 is 15 amino acids. V lost 0 bases, J lost 2 bases, and 9 bases lay in between. The CDR3 protein is CASSEAPPYTDTQYF. The CDR3 coding sequence is TGTGCCAGCAGTGAAGCTCCCCCCTACACAGATACGCAGTATTTT. Using reference TRBV2 and TRBJ2-3 for the parts outside the CDR3, the full variable domain is EPEVTQTPSHQVTQMGQEVILRCVPISNHLYFYWYRQILGQKVEFLVSFYNNEISEKSEIFDDQFSVERPDGSNFTLKIRSTKLEDSAMYFCASSEAPPYTDTQYFGPGTRLTVL.

This chain connects TRBV5-1 to TRBJ2-3, with D perhaps TRBD1 (5 bases). The CDR3 contains 15 residues. From germline, CDR1 is SGHRS and CDR2 YFSETQ. Trimming removed 4 bases at V and 0 bases at J, with 12 bases between. CDR3 nucleotide sequence: TGCGCCAGCAGCAGCCAGGGTATGAGCACAGATACGCAGTATTTT. Protein product: CASSSQGMSTDTQYF.

The J gene is TRBJ2-1, the V gene TRBV7-3, with D tentatively TRBD2 (6 bases). Germline V gives CDR1 SGHTA, CDR2 FQGTGA. The CDR3 extends over 15 amino acids. V was shortened by 2 bases and J by 9 bases, with 17 bases between the two germline ends. The CDR3 here is CASSLRDLSAGEQFF. CDR3 DNA: TGTGCCAGCAGCTTACGGGACCTCTCAGCGGGTGAGCAGTTCTTC.

The chain recombines TRBV18 with TRBJ1-1; tentative D call: TRBD1 (6 bases). Germline lookup yields CDR1 KGHSH and CDR2 LQKENI. The CDR3 runs to 13 residues. The germline V and J ends were trimmed by 3 bases and 1 base, with 6 bases remaining between them. The DNA for the CDR3 is TGTGCCAGCTCACCCAGGGGGAACACTGAAGCTTTCTTT. Its translation is CASSPRGNTEAFF.

The chain couples TRBV4-1 to TRBJ2-7; 9 positions agree with TRBD1. With V trimmed by 1 base and J by 7 bases, 5 bases remained unmatched. The germline V gene encodes CDR1 MGHRA and CDR2 YSYEKL. This CDR3 comprises 14 residues. The CDR3 spells CASSQGPDRGEQYF. CDR3 nucleotide sequence: TGCGCCAGCAGCCAAGGGCCGGACAGGGGAGAGCAGTACTTC.

The sample holds a few counts of this clone. The CDR3 region is CASSLKGDRGDGYTF. The CDR3 nucleotides read TGTGCCAGCAGTCTCAAAGGGGACAGGGGTGATGGCTACACCTTC. This chain joins TRBV6-1 and TRBJ1-2, with 10 bases fitting TRBD1. The CDR3 sequence is 15 residues long. Germline CDR1 is MNHNS and CDR2 is SASEGT. Losses at the gene ends were 5 bases for V and 6 bases for J; bases not matched to a gene: 9.

In this sample, this clone turned up a few times. The chain is built from TRBV7-3 and TRBJ2-7; TRBD1 matches 9 bases. The CDR3 totals 13 residues. Germline lookup yields CDR1 SGHTA and CDR2 FQGTGA. V trimming: 5 bases; J trimming: 2 bases; junction bases outside the gene matches: 1. The CDR3 bases are TGTGCCAGCAGCCGGGACAGGGCCTACGAGCAGTACTTC. It codes for CASSRDRAYEQYF.

This clone was counted a few times. This chain connects TRBV29-1 to TRBJ2-7, with 8 bases matching TRBD1. CDR3 length: 11 amino acids. V was pared by 7 bases and J by 2 bases, with 1 base of the junction left unmatched. From germline, CDR1 is SQVTM and CDR2 ANQGSEA. The CDR3 DNA sequence: TGCAGCGGGACAGGGACCTACGAGCAGTACTTC. It codes for CSGTGTYEQYF.

The V and J genes are TRBV7-6 and TRBJ2-1; a possible D gene is TRBD1 (6 bases). This CDR3 contains 15 residues. Germline lookup yields CDR1 SGHVS and CDR2 FNYEAQ. V lost 5 bases to trimming and J lost 8 bases, with 19 bases between them. The CDR3 region is CASSTRQGRQDEQFF. DNA of the CDR3: TGTGCCAGCAGCACCCGCCAAGGGCGACAGGATGAGCAGTTCTTC.

As regards this clone: Different DNA sequences within this sample yield the same CDR3. This rearrangement joins TRBV28 to TRBJ2-1; 8 bases fit TRBD2. CDR3 length: 13 amino acids. CDR1 and CDR2 from the germline V gene are MDHEN and SYDVKM. The V and J ends lost 8 bases and 8 bases, in that order; junction bases with no gene match: 8. CDR3 loop: CASQGLAGYEQFF. The CDR3 nucleotides are TGTGCCAGCCAAGGACTAGCCGGCTATGAGCAGTTCTTC. Using reference TRBV28 and TRBJ2-1 for the parts outside the CDR3, the full variable domain is DVKVTQSSRYLVKRTGEKVFLECVQDMDHENMFWYRQDPGLGLRLIYFSYDVKMKEKGDIPEGYSVSREKKERFSLILESASTNQTSMYLCASQGLAGYEQFFGPGTRLTVL.

The chain carries TRBV5-1 and TRBJ1-1; the D gene is possibly TRBD1 (5 bases). Germline lookup yields CDR1 SGHRS and CDR2 YFSETQ. This CDR3 contains 15 residues. The V end lost 5 bases, the J end lost 3 bases, and 17 bases lay between the germline ends. This CDR3 reads CASSITGQLYTEAFF. The CDR3 nucleotides read TGCGCCAGCAGTATTACTGGACAACTTTACACTGAAGCTTTCTTT. Full variable domain (remainder filled in from reference TRBV5-1 and TRBJ1-1): KAGVTQTPRYLIKTRGQQVTLSCSPISGHRSVSWYQQTPGQGLQFLFEYFSETQRNKGNFPGRFSGRQFSNSRSEMNVSTLELGDSALYLCASSITGQLYTEAFFGQGTRLTVV.